One sample yielded the 14 T cell receptor beta chains listed below, sequenced in a study of shared clonotypes between healthy human individuals. Measured with immunoSEQ multiplex PCR; TCRdb has only the in-frame clones, and not every one. The sample shows approximately 2.4 million clones, approximately 96% of them seen only once. The source material was naive CD4+ T cells sorted from blood. Specified subset: CD45RA+ positively selected. These TCRs come from a man between 18 and 35 years old in good health.

The chain is built from TRBV6-5 and TRBJ2-7; D gene ambiguous. The germline V gene encodes CDR1 MNHEY and CDR2 SVGAGI. The germline V and J ends were trimmed by 0 bases and 3 bases, with 9 bases remaining between them. The CDR3 covers 14 residues. The CDR3: CASSYSGGNYEQYF. CDR3 sequence (DNA): TGTGCCAGCAGTTACTCGGGCGGAAACTACGAGCAGTACTTC.

This rearrangement joins TRBV18 to TRBJ1-1; tentatively, D is TRBD1 (5 bases). The V gene lost 3 bases and the J gene lost 8 bases, with 19 bases spanning the gap. The CDR3 runs to 15 residues. CDR1 is KGHSH and CDR2 is LQKENI in the germline V gene. The CDR3 coding sequence is TGTGCCAGCTCACCCCCCGGGACCCCCCCGAGGGAAGCTTTCTTT. As protein: CASSPPGTPPREAFF.

This rearrangement joins TRBV18 to TRBJ2-3; 7 bases line up with TRBD2. This CDR3 is 16 amino acids long. V shed 6 bases and J 4 bases; nucleotides not matched to a gene: 13. Germline V gene lookup returns CDR1 KGHSH and CDR2 LQKENI. The CDR3 DNA reads as TGTGCCAGCTCGCGGACAAGCGGGGTTGGTTCAGATACGCAGTATTTT. The encoded protein is CASSRTSGVGSDTQYF.

The chain recombines TRBV10-3 with TRBJ1-5; D is uncertain. Trimming stripped 2 bases from V and 4 bases from J, with 9 bases between. Per germline, CDR1 ENHRY and CDR2 SYGVKD. This CDR3 is 14 amino acids long. The CDR3 region is CAISERTVNQPQHF. The CDR3 DNA follows: TGTGCCATCAGTGAGAGGACGGTAAATCAGCCCCAGCATTTT.

Turning to this clone: One end of the junction varies from germline; a read error may be responsible. This sequence joins TRBV7-7 and TRBJ2-1; D is unclear. CDR1 SSHAT and CDR2 FNYEAQ come from the germline V gene (reference sequence). The CDR3 is made up of 13 amino acids. DNA for the CDR3: TGTGCTAGCAGCTGGGACTCCTACAATGAGCAGTTCTTC. This sequence encodes CASSWDSYNEQFF. Drawing the rest from reference TRBV7-7 and TRBJ2-1, the complete variable domain is GAGVSQSPRYKVTKRGQDVTLRCDPISSHATLYWYQQALGQGPEFLTYFNYEAQPDKSGLPSDRFSAERPEGSISTLTIQRTEQRDSAMYRCASSWDSYNEQFFGPGTRLTVL.

The V and J genes are TRBV6-5 and TRBJ2-1; D is perhaps TRBD2 (5 bases). This CDR3 has 13 residues. Germline CDR1 is MNHEY and CDR2 is SVGAGI. V shed 4 bases and J shed 3 bases, with 7 bases lying between them. CDR3 bases: TGTGCCAGCAGTTCTACTAGCTACAATGAGCAGTTCTTC. The encoded protein is CASSSTSYNEQFF.

This chain connects TRBV14 to TRBJ1-6; D not certain. V was clipped by 0 bases and J by 7 bases, with 16 bases between them. Germline lookup yields CDR1 SGHDN and CDR2 FVKESK. The CDR3 sequence is 17 residues long. This chain's CDR3 is CASSQDLTPRRNSPLHF. CDR3 in DNA: TGTGCCAGCAGCCAAGATTTGACTCCCAGGAGAAATTCACCCCTCCACTTT.

The chain couples TRBV6-1 to TRBJ2-7, with 7 bases that match TRBD1. CDR1 and CDR2 from the germline V gene are MNHNS and SASEGT. The CDR3 has 15 residues. V dropped 4 bases and J dropped 1; count of bases not matched to a gene: 7. The chain's CDR3 is CASSVQGQSSYEQYF. For the CDR3, the DNA is TGTGCCAGCAGTGTCCAGGGACAGTCGTCCTACGAGCAGTACTTC.

This chain uses TRBV15 with TRBJ1-3; D uncertain. This CDR3 has 15 amino acids. CDR1 is LNHNV and CDR2 is YYDKDF in the germline V gene (reference sequence). Trimming pared 1 base from V and 0 bases from J, leaving 7 bases between. The CDR3 DNA is TGTGCCACCAGCAGAGGACTAGACTCTGGAAACACCATATATTTT. It encodes CATSRGLDSGNTIYF.

The chain is built from TRBV6-1 and TRBJ2-5; D uncertain. Germline CDR1 and CDR2: MNHNS and SASEGT. Trimming took 7 bases from V and 5 from J, leaving 17 bases between them. This CDR3 comprises 14 residues. The CDR3 sequence: CASTPGTLGETQYF. CDR3 DNA: TGTGCCAGCACCCCCGGCACGCTGGGGGAGACCCAGTACTTC.

V usage is TRBV28 and J usage is TRBJ1-2, with 7 bases that match TRBD1. Germline V gene data show CDR1 as MDHEN and CDR2 as SYDVKM. The CDR3 length is 14 residues. V shed 6 bases, J shed 8 bases, and the junction held 12 bases outside the gene matches. This CDR3 reads CASRERDRYGGYTF. The CDR3 DNA follows: TGTGCCAGCAGGGAACGGGACAGATACGGCGGCTACACCTTC.

The chain carries TRBV30 and TRBJ1-1; a possible D gene is TRBD1 (5 bases). This CDR3 spans 13 amino acids. Germline V lookup: CDR1 GTSNPN, CDR2 SVGIG (reference sequence). Deletions cut 5 bases from V and 5 bases from J, with 15 bases between. The CDR3 loop is CAWGAPGRTEAFF. CDR3 DNA sequence: TGTGCCTGGGGGGCCCCGGGAAGGACTGAAGCTTTCTTT.

V gene TRBV21-1 combines with J gene TRBJ1-2; whether TRBD1, the table's D call, matches the DNA was not checked. TRBV21-1 is a known pseudogene. This CDR3 comprises 13 residues. This CDR3 is CASRTGGDYGYTF. The DNA of the CDR3 is TGTGCCAGCAGAACAGGGGGCGACTATGGCTACACCTTC.

With respect to this clone: Other DNA sequences in the same sample also yield this CDR3. The gene calls are TRBV2 and TRBJ1-2; 8 positions agree with TRBD1. Germline values: CDR1 SNHLY, CDR2 FYNNEI. V trimming: 6 bases; J trimming: 4 bases; junction bases outside the gene matches: 4. The CDR3 runs 13 residues. CDR3 residues: CASRQGQAYGYTF. The CDR3, as DNA: TGTGCCAGCAGGCAGGGACAGGCCTATGGCTACACCTTC.